Shown below are 14 T cell receptor beta chains from a single sample sequenced in a study of regulatory T cells in long-lasting Graves disease. The authors built TCR beta libraries using iRepertoire HTBI primers and Arm-PCR of CDR3 regions. TCRdb independently ran MiXCR on the multiplex PCR reads; one entry per CDR3 protein. The sample includes a few hundred thousand distinct CDR3 sequences, around an eighth seen only once; the top ten take about 9.1%. Time point described: newly diagnosed GD, antithyroid drugs for less than 3 months. PBMCs were the source of the RNA used for TCR sequencing. These data also featured in a second study, about T cells in Graves' hyperthyroidism and ophthalmopathy.

The source was peripheral blood mononuclear cells (PBMCs), collected at new diagnosis, from a patient treated with antithyroid drugs. Source of these receptors: a man younger than 40 with Graves disease.

V and J are TRBV12-3 or TRBV12-4 and TRBJ2-4; TRBD1 agrees at 7 bases. V lost 3 bases and J lost 5; bases outside the gene matches: 7. The CDR3 is 15 residues long. The CDR3 sequence is CASSLNDRVQNIQYF. In DNA form, the CDR3 reads TGTGCCAGCAGTTTGAATGACAGGGTCCAAAACATTCAGTACTTC.

The sample holds many counts of this clonotype. The chain uses TRBV28 and TRBJ2-1; no definite D call. Deletions cut 7 bases from V and 1 base from J, with 11 bases between. The V gene's germline CDR1 is MDHEN and CDR2 SYDVKM. CDR3 size: 14 residues. Here the CDR3 reads CASKERLSYNEQFF. The CDR3 region has the DNA TGTGCCAGCAAAGAGAGACTTTCCTACAATGAGCAGTTCTTC.

This clonotype has more than one count but fewer than ten. This chain joins TRBV24-1 and TRBJ2-1, with D tentatively TRBD2 (6 bases). The germline V gene encodes CDR1 KGHDR and CDR2 SFDVKD. The CDR3 extends over 18 amino acids. Trimming removed 0 bases at V and 5 bases at J, with 19 bases between. The CDR3 reads CATSDLSLGGPKNNEQFF. DNA of the CDR3: TGTGCCACCAGTGATTTGTCACTTGGAGGGCCCAAAAACAATGAGCAGTTCTTC.

This clonotype was detected ten times or more. CDR3 DNA sequence: TGTGCCAGCCTTCAACCGAACACTGAAGCTTTCTTT. Translation gives CASLQPNTEAFF. The chain uses TRBV12-3 or TRBV12-4 and TRBJ1-1, with D unclear. V lost 8 bases, J lost 1 base, and 8 bases lay in between. The CDR3 has 12 residues.

This clonotype was counted ten times or more. This rearrangement joins TRBV5-1 to TRBJ2-1; 9 bases line up with TRBD1. J gave up 0 bases and V 4 bases, and 2 bases lay outside the gene matches. The CDR3 is made up of 15 amino acids. Germline V gene data show CDR1 as SGHRS and CDR2 as YFSETQ. The CDR3 reads CASSADRGSYNEQFF. The CDR3 DNA sequence: TGCGCCAGCAGCGCGGACAGGGGCTCCTACAATGAGCAGTTCTTC. The full variable domain, in which reference TRBV5-1 and TRBJ2-1 provide the parts outside the CDR3, is KAGVTQTPRYLIKTRGQQVTLSCSPISGHRSVSWYQQTPGQGLQFLFEYFSETQRNKGNFPGRFSGRQFSNSRSEMNVSTLELGDSALYLCASSADRGSYNEQFFGPGTRLTVL.

This clonotype appeared many times. Written as DNA, the CDR3 is TGTGCCAGCAGCTTTATTGCAACGGGAGGGCACAATGAGCAGTTCTTC. It translates to CASSFIATGGHNEQFF. V usage is TRBV11-2 and J usage is TRBJ2-1; TRBD2 matches 8 bases. CDR1 and CDR2 (germline): SGHAT, FQNNGV. V lost 3 bases to trimming and J lost 5 bases; unmatched junction nucleotides: 9. This CDR3 has 16 residues. The full variable domain, completed using reference TRBV11-2 and TRBJ2-1, is EAGVAQSPRYKIIEKRQSVAFWCNPISGHATLYWYQQILGQGPKLLIQFQNNGVVDDSQLPKDRFSAERLKGVDSTLKIQPAKLEDSAVYLCASSFIATGGHNEQFFGPGTRLTVL.

This sequence joins TRBV6-4 and TRBJ2-3; TRBD1 matches 8 bases. The V gene end was trimmed by 0 bases and the J gene end by 5 bases; junction bases not matched to a gene: 7. The CDR3 runs 16 residues. Looked up from germline, CDR1 is MRHNA and CDR2 is SNTAGT. This CDR3 is CASSDSAGGLKDTQYF. The CDR3 DNA sequence: TGTGCCAGCAGTGACTCGGCAGGGGGCCTTAAAGATACGCAGTATTTT.

This clonotype came up many times. The rearrangement joins TRBV11-2 to TRBJ1-4; tentatively, D is TRBD1 (5 bases). Germline V gene data show CDR1 as SGHAT and CDR2 as FQNNGV. CDR3 size: 16 residues. V lost 5 bases and J 0 bases, leaving 13 bases between the germline ends. DNA for the CDR3: TGTGCCAGCAGCCCCGACAGAACTGCAACTAATGAAAAACTGTTTTTT. It translates to CASSPDRTATNEKLFF.

This clonotype was seen a few times. V and J are TRBV18 and TRBJ2-7; 13 nucleotides line up with TRBD2. This CDR3 has 15 amino acids. Germline CDR1 and CDR2: KGHSH and LQKENI. The junction had 6 bases not matched to a gene; V was cut back by 6 bases and J by 4 bases. The CDR3 nucleotides read TGTGCCAGCTCCGAAACTAGCGGGGGGGATTACGAGCAGTACTTC. This encodes CASSETSGGDYEQYF.

This clonotype was counted between two and nine times. The V call is TRBV11-2, the J call TRBJ2-2; D may be TRBD1 or TRBD2 (5 bases each). Deletions cut 3 bases from V and 2 bases from J, with 10 bases between. Germline CDR1 and CDR2: SGHAT and FQNNGV. The CDR3 spans 15 residues. Here the CDR3 reads CASSFYRTNTGELFF. DNA of the CDR3: TGTGCCAGCAGCTTTTACAGGACTAACACCGGGGAGCTGTTTTTT.

This clonotype was counted many times. The chain joins TRBV12-3 or TRBV12-4 to TRBJ1-1; no definite D call. The CDR3 is made up of 13 amino acids. With 5 bases removed from V and 1 base from J, the gap between germline ends came to 8 bases. The CDR3 loop reads CASSRRGNTEAFF. Written as DNA, the CDR3 is TGTGCCAGCAGTCGACGGGGGAACACTGAAGCTTTCTTT.

On this clonotype: A read error may explain this, as a much larger clone is one base away. The chain employs TRBV6-1 and TRBJ1-5; D call uncertain. Deletions cut 8 bases from V and 0 bases from J, with 14 bases between. Germline V gives CDR1 MNHNS, CDR2 SASEGT. The CDR3 is made up of 15 amino acids. The CDR3 loop is CASGTQYNSNQPQHF. CDR3 coding DNA: TGTGCCAGCGGTACGCAGTACAATAGCAATCAGCCCCAGCATTTT.

This clonotype was observed at least ten times. The chain combines TRBV29-1 with TRBJ1-1; TRBD1 matches at 7 bases. V lost 5 bases and J lost 3; bases outside the gene matches: 6. The CDR3 runs to 13 residues. Looked up from germline, CDR1 is SQVTM and CDR2 is ANQGSEA. CDR3 sequence (DNA): TGCAGCGTTTGGAGGGGGCGGGACACTGAAGCTTTCTTT. As protein: CSVWRGRDTEAFF.

This clonotype was detected ten times or more. The chain carries TRBV6-5 and TRBJ2-1; D gene uncertain. Germline V gene data show CDR1 as MNHEY and CDR2 as SVGAGI. The length of the CDR3 is 15 residues. V was clipped by 2 bases and J by 4 bases, with 12 bases between them. CDR3 nucleotide sequence: TGTGCCAGCAGTTACAACGAGGCTCCTTACAATGAGCAGTTCTTC. Its protein product is CASSYNEAPYNEQFF.